The subject of this entry is one T cell receptor beta chain. What it binds is not known. The sample belongs to a study of neoadjuvant anti-PD-1 for oral cavity cancer. Analysis of PBMCs was direct, with no culture step. Measured with immunoSEQ multiplex PCR; TCRdb has only the in-frame clones, and not every one. The sample yields 65,000 to 95,000 clones, approximately 80% seen once. Study findings and constraints: Higher pretreatment Treg/Th17 ratios tracked higher pretreatment blood clonality.

Sample: PBMCs, taken before nivolumab (anti-PD-1) treatment. This sequence was found in a person between 40 and 85 years old with oral cavity squamous cell carcinoma.

CDR3 coding DNA: TGTGCCAGCAGCCCTATGGCCGGGGAGCTGTTTTTT. Translating gives CASSPMAGELFF. V usage is TRBV5-6 and J usage is TRBJ2-2; D ambiguous. CDR1 and CDR2 (germline): SGHDT, YYEEEE. Deletions cut 4 bases from V and 6 bases from J, with 7 bases between. The CDR3 is made up of 12 amino acids.